Listed below are T cell receptor beta chains from one sample, sequenced in a study of blood T cell repertoires in COVID-19. Assay used: immunoSEQ multiplex PCR; TCRdb lists only in-frame clones, some missing. Seen here are hundreds of thousands of clones, 85% to 90% observed once, and the top ten hold around 1.7%. Sample: PBMCs or T cells enriched from blood (not recorded which). These receptor sequences come from a woman aged 18-29 years with acute COVID-19. Each CDR3 is given with its conserved first and last residue. The order of the fields is V gene, CDR3 length, D gene, clone size, J gene, CDR3 DNA, CDR3 protein. D genes are given only for firm matches. Clone size is not always given. Where it is, it says once, few, many or a class for expanded clones.

TRBV30,14,TRBD1,-,TRBJ1-4,TGTGCCTGGGGAGGACAGGGCGATTATGAAAAACTGTTTTTT,CAWGGQGDYEKLFF
TRBV30,13,-,-,TRBJ1-1,TGTGCCTGGGACAGCTGGGTTAACACTGAAGCTTTCTTT,CAWDSWVNTEAFF
TRBV19,15,TRBD2,-,TRBJ2-3,TGTGCCAGTAGTCCCCTAGCGGGGTACACAGATACGCAGTATTTT,CASSPLAGYTDTQYF
TRBV6-6,15,-,-,TRBJ1-1,TGTGCCAGCAGTTACGGAACAAGGAGGAACACTGAAGCTTTCTTT,CASSYGTRRNTEAFF
TRBV5-4,14,TRBD2,-,TRBJ2-7,TGTGCCAGCAGCTTGGATAGCGGGAGGTTCGAGCAGTACTTC,CASSLDSGRFEQYF
TRBV27,19,-,once,TRBJ1-5,TGTGCCAGCAGTTTACACGCGCGGCAGAAGACCCTTCACAATCAGCCCCAGCATTTT,CASSLHARQKTLHNQPQHF
TRBV6-2/TRBV6-3,15,TRBD1,-,TRBJ1-2,TGTGCCAGCAGTTACGAAGGGGGCGGGAACTATGGCTACACCTTC,CASSYEGGGNYGYTF
TRBV5-3,18,-,-,TRBJ1-5,TGTGCCAGAAGCTTGCAGGACTCTCGGGGTAGTTCCAATCAGCCCCAGCATTTT,CARSLQDSRGSSNQPQHF
TRBV6-5,14,TRBD2,-,TRBJ2-1,TGTGCCAGCAGTTACCAGCGGGAGGGGAATGAGCAGTTCTTC,CASSYQREGNEQFF
TRBV11-3,15,TRBD2,-,TRBJ2-7,TGTGCCAGCAGCTTAGCTCCGGGAGGGCTCTACGAGCAGTACTTC,CASSLAPGGLYEQYF
TRBV11-2,14,TRBD1,once,TRBJ2-7,TGTGCCAGCAGCTTAGATCACACAGGGGACGAGCAGTACTTC,CASSLDHTGDEQYF
TRBV6-2/TRBV6-3,14,-,-,TRBJ1-4,TGTGCCAGCAGTTACGAGGGGACTCTAGTAAAACTGTTTTTT,CASSYEGTLVKLFF
TRBV28,12,-,-,TRBJ2-7,TGTGCCAGCAGTTTATCCTCGTTAGAGCAGTACTTC,CASSLSSLEQYF
TRBV19,24,TRBD2,-,TRBJ2-7,TGTGCCAGTAGTAACCCCTCCGATCCGTATCCCGAACTAGCGGGACCCGATTCCTCCTACGAGCAGTACTTC,CASSNPSDPYPELAGPDSSYEQYF
TRBV18,20,-,-,TRBJ1-5,TGTGCCAGCTCACAGAGGGTAGGATATGAGGGATCTGATAGCAATCAGCCCCAGCATTTT,CASSQRVGYEGSDSNQPQHF
TRBV28,15,TRBD2,-,TRBJ2-7,TGTGCCAGCCAAAGGTCGACTAGCGGGAACTACGAGCAGTACTTC,CASQRSTSGNYEQYF
TRBV3-1/TRBV3-2,14,-,-,TRBJ1-5,TGTGCCAGCAGCCCACGGACAGACAATCAGCCCCAGCATTTT,CASSPRTDNQPQHF
TRBV11-2,16,TRBD2,-,TRBJ2-1,TGTGCCAGCAGCCATAGCGGGAGGGCCGACTACAATGAGCAGTTCTTC,CASSHSGRADYNEQFF
TRBV27,14,-,once,TRBJ1-5,TGTGCCAGCAGTTTATCATGGGGCGGCCAGCCCCAGCATTTT,CASSLSWGGQPQHF
TRBV5-1,13,-,-,TRBJ1-6,TGCGCCAGCAGCGGCCCGGGGAGTTCACCCCTCCACTTT,CASSGPGSSPLHF
TRBV7-2,14,-,-,TRBJ2-1,TGTGCCAGCAGCCCGGGCCGGGGTAGGAATGAGCAGTTCTTC,CASSPGRGRNEQFF
TRBV28,14,-,-,TRBJ1-5,TGTGCCAGCACCACTACAGGTATTAATCAGCCCCAGCATTTT,CASTTTGINQPQHF
TRBV29-1,13,-,once,TRBJ2-7,TGCAGCGTCGGGGAGTCCCGCTCCTACGAGCAGTACTTC,CSVGESRSYEQYF
TRBV2,14,TRBD1,few,TRBJ1-4,TGTGCCAGCAGTGACGGGACAGTACTTGAAAAACTGTTTTTT,CASSDGTVLEKLFF
TRBV20-1,14,TRBD1,-,TRBJ2-7,TGCAGTGCTAGTGTCGGACAGGGGCCCTACGAGCAGTACTTC,CSASVGQGPYEQYF
TRBV3-1/TRBV3-2,14,-,-,TRBJ1-1,TGTGCCAGCAGCCAAGTGGACAGGAACACTGAAGCTTTCTTT,CASSQVDRNTEAFF
TRBV6-2/TRBV6-3,16,TRBD1,few,TRBJ2-3,TGTGCCAGCAGTTACAACAGGGGAAATTACACAGATACGCAGTATTTT,CASSYNRGNYTDTQYF
TRBV5-1,13,-,-,TRBJ1-5,TGCGCCAGCAGGCTCGAGGACAATCAGCCCCAGCATTTT,CASRLEDNQPQHF
TRBV6-5,13,-,-,TRBJ2-1,TGTGCCAGCAGCCTACAGGACGGCAATGAGCAGTTCTTC,CASSLQDGNEQFF
TRBV20-1,14,-,-,TRBJ2-3,TGCAGTGCTAGTGTTACGGGAGGCACAGATACGCAGTATTTT,CSASVTGGTDTQYF
TRBV5-1,14,TRBD1,-,TRBJ1-5,TGCGCCAGCAGCCCCGGGACAGGGGACCAGCCCCAGCATTTT,CASSPGTGDQPQHF
TRBV28,12,-,once,TRBJ1-3,TGTGCCAGCAAGAGCTCTGGAAACACCATATATTTT,CASKSSGNTIYF
TRBV3-1/TRBV3-2,18,TRBD2,once,TRBJ2-5,TGTGCCAGCGGAGAAGGCCTAGCGGGATGGATACAACAAGAGACCCAGTACTTC,CASGEGLAGWIQQETQYF
TRBV5-6,13,-,few,TRBJ2-1,TGTGCCAGCTTCGCGGGAACATACAATGAGCAGTTCTTC,CASFAGTYNEQFF
TRBV13,17,-,-,TRBJ2-1,TGTGCCAGCAGCTTAGGAAGGGCGGGATTTTTCTACAATGAGCAGTTCTTC,CASSLGRAGFFYNEQFF
TRBV6-2/TRBV6-3,15,-,-,TRBJ1-5,TGTGCCAGCAGTTCCGGGGATCTCGGTAGTCAGCCCCAGCATTTT,CASSSGDLGSQPQHF
TRBV18,19,TRBD2,-,TRBJ2-7,TGTGCCAGCTCACGCCCCGGACTAGCGGGAGCGGGAGAGTCGACCGAGCAGTACTTC,CASSRPGLAGAGESTEQYF